The rows below give T cell receptor beta chains drawn from one sample of a study of shared clonotypes between healthy human individuals. Method: immunoSEQ multiplex PCR; TCRdb's copy keeps in-frame clones and lacks some. The table records about 990,000 clones, around three quarters of them present only once. Sequencing was carried out using memory CD4+ T cells from PBMCs. Receptors originate from a man younger than 35 in good health. Some clones in this sample may be carry-over from other donors' samples. Both conserved end residues are part of each CDR3. Some rows have no size entry. The others give once, few or many, or a class for an expanded clone.

J gene | clone size | V gene | CDR3 protein
TRBJ1-5 | - | TRBV4-2 | CASSQPFGGERNQPQHF
TRBJ1-2 | many | TRBV7-2 | CASSLAKVAAYGYTF
TRBJ2-7 | - | TRBV28 | CASSLTGTAYEQYF
TRBJ1-4 | - | TRBV11-2 | CASSLDLANEKLFF
TRBJ2-6 | - | TRBV27 | CASIRWGTSGARTGANVLTF
TRBJ2-5 | - | TRBV29-1 | CSVIREAETQYF
TRBJ2-7 | - | TRBV7-2 | CASSLPGQGSSYEQYF
TRBJ1-1 | - | TRBV6-5 | CASTLNTEAFF
TRBJ1-2 | - | TRBV29-1 | CSVEASFGASLDYGYTF
TRBJ2-5 | once | TRBV6-4 | CASSATEQETQYF